These 3 T cell receptor beta chains share one sample of origin, sequenced in a study of spatial heterogeneity in lung cancer. Study findings and constraints: For expanded intratumoral alpha and beta TCRs, counts tracked tumor mutation counts.

Antigen specificity for these receptors is unknown. TCRdb used MiXCR to reprocess the 5' RACE reads, holding one entry per CDR3 protein. The table has about 270 distinct CDR3 sequences, 25% seen once; the top ten hold over 25%. This sample's time point: sample taken at primary tumor resection. The sequencing here drew on lung tumor tissue, taken at surgery. The receptors come from a male donor with early-stage non-small cell lung cancer.

Notes on this clonotype: With the library built for alpha chains, this beta chain is off target and its frequency is not meaningful. The J gene is TRBJ1-6, the V gene TRBV12-3 or TRBV12-4, with D perhaps matching TRBD1 (5 bases). This CDR3 comprises 13 residues. V lost 6 bases, J lost 8 bases, and 11 bases lay in between. The DNA for the CDR3 is TGTGCCAGCAGCCCGCAGGGTTATTCACCCCTCCACTTT. This codes for CASSPQGYSPLHF.

This clonotype was observed a few times. The library was prepared for alpha chains; this beta chain is a stray read, so its frequency means little. J is TRBJ2-1 and V is TRBV2, with 8 bases lining up with TRBD1. Germline lookup yields CDR1 SNHLY and CDR2 FYNNEI. CDR3 length: 14 residues. The V gene end was trimmed by 5 bases and the J gene end by 8 bases; junction bases not matched to a gene: 8. DNA of the CDR3: TGTGCCAGCAGTCCTCAGGGGGCCGGGTATGAGCAGTTCTTC. This translates into CASSPQGAGYEQFF.

By share, this clonotype ranks as hyperexpanded (1% or more). This beta chain is a stray read from a library made for alpha chains; its abundance is not meaningful. The gene calls are TRBV7-6 and TRBJ2-5; D might be TRBD1 or TRBD2, each matching 5 bases. Germline loops: CDR1 SGHVS, CDR2 FNYEAQ. The CDR3 is made up of 14 amino acids. V shed 1 base and J shed 8 bases, with 14 bases lying between them. This CDR3 reads CASSLGGTRETQYF. CDR3 in DNA: TGTGCCAGCAGCTTAGGGGGGACCAGGGAAACCCAGTACTTC.